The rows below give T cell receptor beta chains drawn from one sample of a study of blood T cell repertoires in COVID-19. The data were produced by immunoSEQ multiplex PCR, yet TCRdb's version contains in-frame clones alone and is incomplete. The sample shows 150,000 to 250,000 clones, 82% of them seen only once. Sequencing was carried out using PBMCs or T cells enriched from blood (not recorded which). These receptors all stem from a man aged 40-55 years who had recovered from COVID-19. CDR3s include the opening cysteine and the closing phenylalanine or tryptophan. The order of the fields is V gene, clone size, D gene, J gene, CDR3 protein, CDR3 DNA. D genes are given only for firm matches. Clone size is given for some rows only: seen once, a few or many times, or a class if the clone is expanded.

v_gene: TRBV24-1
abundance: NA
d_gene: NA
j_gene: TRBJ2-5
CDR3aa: CATKGSTQETQYF
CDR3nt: TGTGCCACCAAAGGTAGCACCCAAGAGACCCAGTACTTC

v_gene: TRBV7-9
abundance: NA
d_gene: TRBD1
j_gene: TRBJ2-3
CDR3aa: CASSFGQGLDTQYF
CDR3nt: TGTGCCAGCAGCTTCGGACAGGGGTTAGATACGCAGTATTTT

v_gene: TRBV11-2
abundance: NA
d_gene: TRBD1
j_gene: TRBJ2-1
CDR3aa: CASSFGQAYNEQFF
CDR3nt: TGTGCCAGCAGCTTCGGACAGGCGTACAATGAGCAGTTCTTC

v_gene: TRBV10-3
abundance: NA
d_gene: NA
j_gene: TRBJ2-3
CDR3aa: CAISDPQGADTQYF
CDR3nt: TGTGCCATCAGTGACCCGCAGGGTGCAGATACGCAGTATTTT

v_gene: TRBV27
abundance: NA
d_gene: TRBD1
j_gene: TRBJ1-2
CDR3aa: CASSLAGTAYGYTF
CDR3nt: TGTGCCAGCAGTTTAGCCGGGACAGCCTATGGCTACACCTTC

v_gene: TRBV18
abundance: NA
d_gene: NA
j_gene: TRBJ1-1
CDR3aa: CASSFVSDMTEAFF
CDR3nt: TGTGCCAGCTCCTTCGTTTCTGACATGACTGAAGCTTTCTTT

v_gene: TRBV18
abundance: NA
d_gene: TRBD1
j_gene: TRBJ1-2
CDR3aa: CASSPGTGGDGYTF
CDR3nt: TGTGCCAGCTCACCAGGGACAGGGGGCGATGGCTACACCTTC

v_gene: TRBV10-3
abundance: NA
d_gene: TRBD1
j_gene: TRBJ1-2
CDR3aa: CAISQGAIGYTF
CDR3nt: TGTGCCATCAGCCAGGGGGCTATCGGCTACACCTTC

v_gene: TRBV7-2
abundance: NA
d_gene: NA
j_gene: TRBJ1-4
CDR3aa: CASSSSRGEKLFF
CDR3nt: TGTGCCAGCAGTTCGTCAAGGGGCGAAAAACTGTTTTTT

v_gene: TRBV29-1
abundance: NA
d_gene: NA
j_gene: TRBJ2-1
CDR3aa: CSVEPGHNEQFF
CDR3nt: TGCAGCGTTGAGCCAGGGCACAATGAGCAGTTCTTC

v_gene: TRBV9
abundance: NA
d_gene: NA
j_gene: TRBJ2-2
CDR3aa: CASSARDTTGELFF
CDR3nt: TGTGCCAGCAGCGCCCGGGACACCACCGGGGAGCTGTTTTTT

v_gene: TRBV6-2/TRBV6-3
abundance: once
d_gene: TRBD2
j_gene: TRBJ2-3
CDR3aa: CASSSGTSADTQYF
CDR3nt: TGTGCCAGCAGTTCCGGGACTAGCGCAGATACGCAGTATTTT

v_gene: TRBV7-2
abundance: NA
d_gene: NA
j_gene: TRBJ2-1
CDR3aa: CASSFRSGGRNEQFF
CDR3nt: TGTGCCAGCAGCTTTCGCTCCGGGGGTAGGAATGAGCAGTTCTTC

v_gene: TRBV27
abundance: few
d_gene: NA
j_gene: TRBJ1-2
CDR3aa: CASSDWEYGYTF
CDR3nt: TGTGCCAGCTCGGACTGGGAGTATGGCTACACCTTC

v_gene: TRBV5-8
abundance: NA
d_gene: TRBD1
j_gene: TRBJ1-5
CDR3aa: CASSSFMDRDQPQHF
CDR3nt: TGTGCCAGCAGCTCATTCATGGACAGGGATCAGCCCCAGCATTTT

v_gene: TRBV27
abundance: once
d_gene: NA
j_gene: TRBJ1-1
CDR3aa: CASSPQGHGEYKKEAFF
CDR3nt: TGTGCCAGCAGTCCCCAGGGACACGGAGAATATAAAAAAGAAGCTTTCTTT

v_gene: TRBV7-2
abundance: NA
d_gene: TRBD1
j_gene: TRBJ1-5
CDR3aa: CASSGDRAQPQHF
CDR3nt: TGTGCCAGCAGCGGGGACAGGGCTCAGCCCCAGCATTTT

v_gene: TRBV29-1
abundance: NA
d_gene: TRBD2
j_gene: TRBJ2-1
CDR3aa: CSVKDGGRTYNEQFF
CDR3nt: TGCAGCGTGAAGGACGGCGGGAGGACCTACAATGAGCAGTTCTTC

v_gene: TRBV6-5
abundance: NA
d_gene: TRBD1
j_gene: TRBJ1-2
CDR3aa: CASRRTGSYGYTF
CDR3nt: TGTGCCAGCAGACGGACAGGGTCCTATGGCTACACCTTC

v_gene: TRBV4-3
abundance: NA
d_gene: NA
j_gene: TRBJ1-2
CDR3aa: CASSQGGGEGYGYTF
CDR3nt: TGCGCCAGCAGCCAAGGGGGAGGGGAAGGGTATGGCTACACCTTC

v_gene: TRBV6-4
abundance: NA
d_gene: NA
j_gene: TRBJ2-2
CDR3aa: CASRRVINTGELFF
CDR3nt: TGTGCCAGTAGACGGGTCATTAACACCGGGGAGCTGTTTTTT

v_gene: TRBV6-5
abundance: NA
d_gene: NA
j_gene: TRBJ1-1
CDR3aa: CASSYSWGGNTEAFF
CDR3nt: TGTGCCAGCAGTTACTCTTGGGGGGGTAACACTGAAGCTTTCTTT

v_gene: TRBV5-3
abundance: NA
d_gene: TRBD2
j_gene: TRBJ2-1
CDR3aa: CARSAGGGPTYNEQFF
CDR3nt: TGTGCCAGAAGCGCGGGGGGCGGCCCTACCTACAATGAGCAGTTCTTC